This entry concerns a single T cell receptor beta chain. This specimen comes from a study of early T cells in non-severe SARS-CoV-2 infection. cDNA molecules, individually, were tagged with unique molecular identifiers. TCRdb independently ran MiXCR on the 5' RACE reads; one entry per CDR3 protein. This sample has 30,000 to 40,000 distinct CDR3 sequences, with approximately 7.1% found just once. With 0 bases clipped from V and 2 bases from J, the junction kept 6 bases outside the gene matches. Germline V gives CDR1 DFQATT, CDR2 SNEGSKA (reference sequence). This CDR3 contains 15 residues. The chain has TRBV20-1 and TRBJ2-7, with 8 nucleotides matching TRBD1. The sequences come from whole blood, collected at baseline. The TCR comes from an adult who was a healthcare worker with PCR-confirmed SARS-CoV-2 infection or an uninfected control (not recorded which). For the CDR3, the DNA is TGCAGTGCTAGAGATGGCCAGGGGGCTGCCTACGAGCAGTACTTC. This translates into CSARDGQGAAYEQYF.